This passage covers 24 T cell receptor beta chains from one sample sequenced in a study of shared clonotypes between healthy human individuals. Measured with immunoSEQ multiplex PCR; TCRdb has only the in-frame clones, and not every one. Among 760,000 or so clones listed, 90% to 98% were seen once. Selected positively for CCR7 and CD45RO-negative, naive CD8 cells excluded terminally differentiated effector memory CD45RA+ cells. Sequences were obtained from naive CD8+ T cells sorted from blood. The receptors were gathered from a man younger than 45 in good health.

The chain combines TRBV27 with TRBJ2-7; no firm D call. The CDR3 is 14 residues long. Trimming pared 6 bases from V and 0 bases from J, leaving 12 bases between. From germline, CDR1 is MNHEY and CDR2 SMNVEV (reference sequence). The CDR3 loop is CASRPRSYSYEQYF. For the CDR3, the DNA is TGTGCCAGCAGGCCGAGGTCGTACTCCTACGAGCAGTACTTC.

V usage is TRBV7-9 and J usage is TRBJ2-2; 7 bases match TRBD1. The germline gives CDR1 SEHNR, CDR2 FQNEAQ (reference sequence). V shed 1 base and J 2 bases; nucleotides not matched to a gene: 10. This CDR3 contains 18 residues. The chain's CDR3 is CASSLVTGPVGNTGELFF. As DNA, the CDR3 is TGTGCCAGCAGCTTAGTGACAGGGCCAGTAGGAAACACCGGGGAGCTGTTTTTT.

The V gene is TRBV4-1, the J gene TRBJ1-5; D is unresolved. The germline CDR1 and CDR2 sequences are MGHRA and YSYEKL. CDR3 size: 14 residues. With 7 bases removed from V and 0 bases from J, the gap between germline ends came to 10 bases. For the CDR3, the DNA is TGCGCCAGCAACGCAAGGTATAGCAATCAGCCCCAGCATTTT. Translating gives CASNARYSNQPQHF.

This rearrangement joins TRBV28 to TRBJ2-1; D is ambiguous. V lost 10 bases to trimming and J lost 5 bases, with 15 bases between them. This CDR3 is 13 amino acids long. The V gene's germline CDR1 is MDHEN and CDR2 SYDVKM. The CDR3 is CAMQGRMDNEQFF. Here the CDR3 DNA reads TGTGCCATGCAAGGAAGGATGGACAATGAGCAGTTCTTC. Together with reference TRBV28 and TRBJ2-1, the CDR3 gives the full variable domain: DVKVTQSSRYLVKRTGEKVFLECVQDMDHENMFWYRQDPGLGLRLIYFSYDVKMKEKGDIPEGYSVSREKKERFSLILESASTNQTSMYLCAMQGRMDNEQFFGPGTRLTVL.

This chain links TRBV7-9 with TRBJ2-7; 10 nucleotides line up with TRBD2. This CDR3 is 15 amino acids long. J was trimmed by 4 bases and V by 6 bases; bases with no gene match: 9. In germline, CDR1 is SEHNR, CDR2 FQNEAQ (reference sequence). The CDR3 coding sequence is TGTGCCAGCAGGTTTGGCACTAGCGGGGAGTACGAGCAGTACTTC. This encodes CASRFGTSGEYEQYF.

The genes are TRBV5-1 and TRBJ2-2; TRBD2 is a possible D gene (6 bases). Trimming removed 0 bases from V and 4 bases from J, with 10 bases in between. The CDR3 length is 15 residues. Germline V gene lookup returns CDR1 SGHRS and CDR2 YFSETQ. The CDR3: CASSLVSGSTGELFF. CDR3 nucleotide sequence: TGCGCCAGCAGCTTGGTTAGCGGAAGCACCGGGGAGCTGTTTTTT. The full variable domain, its missing parts supplied by reference TRBV5-1 and TRBJ2-2, is KAGVTQTPRYLIKTRGQQVTLSCSPISGHRSVSWYQQTPGQGLQFLFEYFSETQRNKGNFPGRFSGRQFSNSRSEMNVSTLELGDSALYLCASSLVSGSTGELFFGEGSRLTVL.

V gene TRBV28 combines with J gene TRBJ1-1; 7 positions agree with TRBD1. The ends lost 3 bases at V and 0 bases at J; junction bases unmatched: 7. Germline loops: CDR1 MDHEN, CDR2 SYDVKM. The CDR3 is made up of 16 amino acids. CDR3 in amino acids: CASSFGTVSMNTEAFF. The CDR3 DNA reads TGTGCCAGCAGTTTTGGGACAGTATCCATGAACACTGAAGCTTTCTTT.

In the case of this clone: This sample also contains other DNA sequences that code for the same CDR3. This sequence joins TRBV7-9 and TRBJ2-1; D not certain. CDR1 SEHNR and CDR2 FQNEAQ come from the germline V gene (reference sequence). Trimming removed 1 base at V and 8 bases at J, with 6 bases between. The CDR3 totals 12 residues. CDR3 sequence reads: CASSLGGDEQFF. DNA for the CDR3: TGTGCCAGCAGCTTAGGAGGCGATGAGCAGTTCTTC.

V is TRBV9 and J is TRBJ2-1; a possible D gene is TRBD2 (5 bases). There are 16 residues in the CDR3. V lost 3 bases and J 9 bases, leaving 22 bases between the germline ends. The germline V gene has CDR1 SGDLS and CDR2 YYNGEE. Written as DNA, the CDR3 is TGTGCCAGCAGCGCACTAGGTCGAGGGAGCGACGGTGAGCAGTTCTTC. This encodes CASSALGRGSDGEQFF.

V is TRBV19 and J is TRBJ2-7; no clear D. V lost 7 bases to trimming and J lost 3 bases, with 19 bases between them. Germline loops: CDR1 LNHDA, CDR2 SQIVND (reference sequence). The CDR3 consists of 15 residues. The CDR3 spells CASTPRAGTLYEQYF. CDR3 in DNA: TGTGCCAGTACTCCTCGGGCAGGAACACTCTACGAGCAGTACTTC.

This chain links TRBV7-9 with TRBJ2-3, with D tentatively TRBD2 (6 bases). The ends were cut back, 3 bases at V and 2 bases at J, with 15 bases in the middle. Germline loops: CDR1 SEHNR, CDR2 FQNEAQ (reference sequence). The CDR3 length is 16 residues. DNA for the CDR3: TGTGCCAGCAGCTTCCCTCCGGGACTCGACACAGATACGCAGTATTTT. It codes for CASSFPPGLDTDTQYF.

This sequence joins TRBV30 and TRBJ2-2; TRBD2 matches at 10 bases. The CDR3 contains 14 residues. Unmatched junction bases numbered 5, after V lost 5 bases and J lost 5 bases. CDR1 and CDR2 from the germline V gene are GTSNPN and SVGIG (reference sequence). The CDR3 DNA sequence: TGTGCCTGGTCTAGCGGGAGTCCGACCGGGGAGCTGTTTTTT. It yields the protein CAWSSGSPTGELFF.

The V and J genes are TRBV28 and TRBJ2-7, with 7 bases aligning to TRBD1. This CDR3 region has 13 residues. The trim removed 4 bases at V and 3 bases at J, leaving 3 bases unmatched. The germline V gene encodes CDR1 MDHEN and CDR2 SYDVKM. In DNA form, the CDR3 reads TGTGCCAGCAGTTGGGGGACAGACTACGAGCAGTACTTC. As protein: CASSWGTDYEQYF.

To note about this clone: Other DNA sequences from this sample encode an identical CDR3 as well. The chain couples TRBV5-1 to TRBJ2-3, with 9 bases aligning to TRBD2. Germline V lookup: CDR1 SGHRS, CDR2 YFSETQ. V trimming: 0 bases; J trimming: 1 base; junction bases outside the gene matches: 0. This CDR3 region has 15 residues. CDR3 in amino acids: CASSLGLAGTDTQYF. The DNA for the CDR3 is TGCGCCAGCAGCTTGGGACTAGCGGGCACAGATACGCAGTATTTT.

V and J are TRBV5-8 and TRBJ2-3; D gene unclear. CDR1 is SGHTS and CDR2 is YDEGEE in the germline V gene. V was shortened by 4 bases and J by 5 bases, with 11 bases between the two germline ends. The CDR3 is made up of 13 amino acids. The CDR3 spells CASSTYSGDTQYF. Here the CDR3 DNA reads TGTGCCAGCAGCACTTATTCGGGAGATACGCAGTATTTT.

The rearrangement joins TRBV11-2 to TRBJ2-7, with D uncertain. The CDR3 is 16 amino acids. Germline V gene sequence: CDR1 SGHAT, CDR2 FQNNGV. Trimming stripped 0 bases from V and 3 bases from J, with 15 bases between. The CDR3 nucleotides read TGTGCCAGCAGCTTAGATGGTAGGGTCCAGCACTACGAGCAGTACTTC. Protein sequence: CASSLDGRVQHYEQYF.

The chain recombines TRBV4-3 with TRBJ2-1, with D unclear. V dropped 0 bases and J dropped 0 bases, with 6 bases sitting between them. The CDR3 is 15 residues long. CDR1 is LGHNA and CDR2 is YSLEER in the germline V gene. The CDR3 DNA reads as TGCGCCAGCAGCCAAGACTTGAGCTCCTACAATGAGCAGTTCTTC. It encodes CASSQDLSSYNEQFF.

The genes are TRBV2 and TRBJ2-2; TRBD2 aligns across 9 bases. The CDR3 is 18 amino acids. From germline, CDR1 is SNHLY and CDR2 FYNNEI. The V segment lost 2 bases and the J segment 0 bases; nucleotides outside the gene matches: 7. CDR3 coding DNA: TGTGCCAGCAGTGAACGAGCGCCTAGCGGGACGAACACCGGGGAGCTGTTTTTT. It is translated as CASSERAPSGTNTGELFF.

The chain recombines TRBV28 with TRBJ2-3; tentative D call: TRBD2 (5 bases). The CDR3 length is 14 residues. CDR1 is MDHEN, CDR2 SYDVKM, per germline. V lost 5 bases and J 0 bases, leaving 9 bases between the germline ends. The CDR3 sequence is CASSSGTSTDTQYF. CDR3 nucleotide sequence: TGTGCCAGCAGTAGCGGAACTAGCACAGATACGCAGTATTTT.

The J gene is TRBJ2-5, the V gene TRBV30, with D unresolved. This CDR3 is built from 12 residues. Trimming pared 4 bases from V and 3 bases from J, leaving 9 bases between. The V gene's germline CDR1 is GTSNPN and CDR2 SVGIG (reference sequence). CDR3 in amino acids: CAWNGIEETQYF. CDR3 DNA: TGTGCCTGGAATGGGATCGAAGAGACCCAGTACTTC.

The chain carries TRBV15 and TRBJ2-3, with D possibly TRBD2 on 5 matching bases. Germline CDR1 reads LNHNV; CDR2 reads YYDKDF (reference sequence). Trimming took off 1 base at V and 4 bases at J, with 9 bases between the two ends. The CDR3 totals 14 residues. Here the CDR3 reads CATSRADSADTQYF. DNA for the CDR3: TGTGCCACCAGCAGAGCGGACTCAGCAGATACGCAGTATTTT.

The chain combines TRBV6-6 with TRBJ2-5, with no clear D. The CDR3 contains 15 residues. The V gene's germline CDR1 is MNHNY and CDR2 SVGAGI (reference sequence). The ends were cut back, 2 bases at V and 1 base at J, with 11 bases in the middle. CDR3 loop: CASSYRDTPQETQYF. In DNA, the CDR3 is TGTGCCAGCAGTTACAGAGACACCCCCCAAGAGACCCAGTACTTC.

This chain uses TRBV28 with TRBJ2-1; 14 nucleotides agree with TRBD2. V shed 6 bases, J shed 8 bases, and the junction held 6 bases outside the gene matches. Per the germline V gene, CDR1 is MDHEN and CDR2 is SYDVKM. This CDR3 has 15 residues. CDR3 bases: TGTGCCAGCAGAGTTGGGACTAGCGGGAGCGATGAGCAGTTCTTC. Translation gives CASRVGTSGSDEQFF.

The chain combines TRBV5-1 with TRBJ2-7; TRBD1 aligns across 8 bases. This CDR3 has 14 residues. V lost 0 bases and J lost 3; bases outside the gene matches: 2. Germline V gene data show CDR1 as SGHRS and CDR2 as YFSETQ. The CDR3 here is CASSLEDRVYEQYF. CDR3 DNA sequence: TGCGCCAGCAGCTTGGAGGACAGGGTCTACGAGCAGTACTTC.